This TCR beta chain stems from a study of cytomegalovirus exposure and HLA in healthy donors. Overall study findings and caveats: Segments of the TCR beta V type were, in most cases, productive about 90% or about 30% of the time in an earlier analysis.

As to this clone: The antigen remains undetermined.

The length of the CDR3 is 14 residues. V shed 6 bases and J 3 bases; nucleotides not matched to a gene: 4. Primers: 60 Vbeta forward and 13 Jbeta reverse. Here immunoSEQ multiplex PCR was the method, and the copy in TCRdb shows in-frame clones only, minus some. The sample yields about 210,000 clones, approximately 80% seen once. Every donor was a healthy person donating bone marrow. The chain employs TRBV23-1 and TRBJ1-3, with TRBD1 matching 8 bases. TRBV23-1 is sorted into the ORF group, with uncertain function. The sample taken for sequencing was PBMCs. The origin of this receptor is a woman aged 45-65 years in good health and CMV-seropositive. The CDR3 DNA sequence: TGCGCCAGCAGCGAGGACAGGGATGGAAACACCATATATTTT. Protein: CASSEDRDGNTIYF.